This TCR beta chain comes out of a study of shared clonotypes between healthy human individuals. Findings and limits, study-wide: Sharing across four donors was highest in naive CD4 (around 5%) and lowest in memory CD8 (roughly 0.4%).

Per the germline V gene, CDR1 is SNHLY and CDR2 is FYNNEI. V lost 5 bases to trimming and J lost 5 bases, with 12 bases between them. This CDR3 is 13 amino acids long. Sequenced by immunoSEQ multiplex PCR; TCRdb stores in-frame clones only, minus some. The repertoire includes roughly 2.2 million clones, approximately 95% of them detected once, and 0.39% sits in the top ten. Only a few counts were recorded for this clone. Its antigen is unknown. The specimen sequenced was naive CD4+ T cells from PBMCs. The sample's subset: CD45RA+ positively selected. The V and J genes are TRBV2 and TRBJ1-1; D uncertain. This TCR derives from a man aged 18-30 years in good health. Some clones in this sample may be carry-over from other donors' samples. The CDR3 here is CASSMEGKTEAFF. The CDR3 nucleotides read TGTGCCAGCAGTATGGAGGGAAAAACTGAAGCTTTCTTT.